This is a list of T cell receptor beta chains from one sample in a study of shared clonotypes between healthy human individuals. Profiled with immunoSEQ multiplex PCR; TCRdb holds only in-frame clones, not every one. Seen here are 2 million to 2.5 million clones, around 95% observed once, and the top ten hold 0.1% to 0.15%. The sample taken for sequencing was naive CD4+ T cells sorted from blood. These receptors all come from a man younger than 35 in good health. Each CDR3 is given with its conserved first and last residue. Each record gives: V gene, J gene, clone size, D gene, CDR3 protein, CDR3 DNA. D genes are given only for firm matches. Rows may omit the clone size; those that give it use once, few, many or a size class.

v_call: TRBV30; j_call: TRBJ1-1; clone_size: -; d_call: -; cdr3_aa: CAWSVQAGLSTEAFF; cdr3_nt: TGTGCCTGGAGTGTACAGGCGGGCCTGAGTACTGAAGCTTTCTTT
v_call: TRBV6-1; j_call: TRBJ2-5; clone_size: once; d_call: -; cdr3_aa: CASSEGTLDQETQYF; cdr3_nt: TGTGCCAGCAGTGAAGGAACTCTAGACCAAGAGACCCAGTACTTC
v_call: TRBV6-1; j_call: TRBJ2-3; clone_size: -; d_call: -; cdr3_aa: CASSEAGRDTDTQYF; cdr3_nt: TGTGCCAGCAGTGAAGCAGGTCGCGACACAGATACGCAGTATTTT
v_call: TRBV2; j_call: TRBJ1-2; clone_size: -; d_call: TRBD1; cdr3_aa: CASSASPGTGVAVGYTF; cdr3_nt: TGTGCCAGCAGCGCATCACCCGGGACAGGGGTAGCCGTTGGCTACACCTTC
v_call: TRBV6-1; j_call: TRBJ2-7; clone_size: once; d_call: -; cdr3_aa: CASSRVVSGYEQYF; cdr3_nt: TGTGCCAGCAGTCGTGTAGTAAGTGGCTACGAGCAGTACTTC
v_call: TRBV6-1; j_call: TRBJ2-3; clone_size: -; d_call: -; cdr3_aa: CASSEPDTQYF; cdr3_nt: TGTGCCAGCAGTGAACCAGATACGCAGTATTTT
v_call: TRBV5-6; j_call: TRBJ2-7; clone_size: few; d_call: -; cdr3_aa: CASSTMTEFPHEQYF; cdr3_nt: TGTGCCAGCAGCACGATGACAGAGTTTCCGCATGAGCAGTACTTC
v_call: TRBV30; j_call: TRBJ2-5; clone_size: -; d_call: -; cdr3_aa: CAWTQGGGETQYF; cdr3_nt: TGTGCCTGGACCCAAGGGGGAGGGGAGACCCAGTACTTC
v_call: TRBV11-2; j_call: TRBJ2-1; clone_size: -; d_call: -; cdr3_aa: CASSLGAKSSYNEQFF; cdr3_nt: TGTGCCAGCAGCTTAGGCGCCAAGAGCTCCTACAATGAGCAGTTCTTC
v_call: TRBV2; j_call: TRBJ2-4; clone_size: -; d_call: TRBD1; cdr3_aa: CASSDHRTGIAKNIQYF; cdr3_nt: TGTGCCAGCAGTGATCACAGGACAGGGATAGCCAAAAACATTCAGTACTTC
v_call: TRBV6-5; j_call: TRBJ1-6; clone_size: -; d_call: -; cdr3_aa: CASSEGRNLLSLHF; cdr3_nt: TGTGCCAGCAGTGAGGGGCGGAACCTCTTGTCCCTCCACTTT
v_call: TRBV10-3; j_call: TRBJ2-7; clone_size: -; d_call: TRBD2; cdr3_aa: CAISDPWIAGVPEQYF; cdr3_nt: TGTGCCATCAGTGACCCGTGGATAGCGGGAGTACCCGAGCAGTACTTC
v_call: TRBV2; j_call: TRBJ2-1; clone_size: -; d_call: -; cdr3_aa: CASSEYSNEQFF; cdr3_nt: TGTGCCAGCAGTGAGTACTCCAATGAGCAGTTCTTC
v_call: TRBV12-2; j_call: TRBJ1-2; clone_size: -; d_call: -; cdr3_aa: CAPFGRAGGYTF; cdr3_nt: TGTGCACCTTTCGGCAGGGCCGGTGGCTACACCTTC
v_call: TRBV28; j_call: TRBJ2-1; clone_size: -; d_call: -; cdr3_aa: CASSRDLNNEQFF; cdr3_nt: TGTGCCAGCAGCCGGGACTTAAACAATGAGCAGTTCTTC
v_call: TRBV13; j_call: TRBJ2-3; clone_size: -; d_call: TRBD2; cdr3_aa: CASSFRTSGRPTTDTQYF; cdr3_nt: TGTGCCAGCAGCTTCAGGACTAGCGGGAGACCAACCACAGATACGCAGTATTTT
v_call: TRBV4-1; j_call: TRBJ1-2; clone_size: -; d_call: TRBD1; cdr3_aa: CASSHVGGQGGYYGYTF; cdr3_nt: TGCGCCAGCAGCCACGTGGGCGGACAGGGGGGCTACTATGGCTACACCTTC
v_call: TRBV30; j_call: TRBJ1-5; clone_size: -; d_call: -; cdr3_aa: CAWSYSGRVGQPQHF; cdr3_nt: TGTGCCTGGTCCTACTCAGGGAGGGTCGGTCAGCCCCAGCATTTT
v_call: TRBV5-1; j_call: TRBJ2-7; clone_size: -; d_call: TRBD2; cdr3_aa: CASSRVTSSGEQYF; cdr3_nt: TGCGCCAGCAGCAGGGTGACTAGCTCGGGCGAGCAGTACTTC
v_call: TRBV18; j_call: TRBJ2-7; clone_size: once; d_call: -; cdr3_aa: CASSPLRGEQYF; cdr3_nt: TGTGCCAGCTCACCCCTGAGGGGCGAGCAGTACTTC
v_call: TRBV5-1; j_call: TRBJ1-2; clone_size: once; d_call: TRBD1; cdr3_aa: CASSLWDRGNYGYTF; cdr3_nt: TGCGCCAGCAGCTTGTGGGACAGGGGCAACTATGGCTACACCTTC
v_call: TRBV18; j_call: TRBJ1-2; clone_size: few; d_call: -; cdr3_aa: CASSRVGAPNFDGYTF; cdr3_nt: TGTGCCAGCTCACGGGTGGGCGCTCCCAATTTCGATGGCTACACCTTC